The TCR beta chain under discussion was sequenced for a study of OX40 agonist ivuxolimab in advanced cancers. Profiling relied on immunoSEQ multiplex PCR, and the TCRdb table lists in-frame clones only, not all of them. The table lists tens of thousands of clones, roughly 90% of them singletons, with approximately 16% in the top ten. The junction had 5 bases not matched to a gene; V was cut back by 2 bases and J by 5 bases. The CDR3 length is 15 residues. Germline CDR1 and CDR2: MGHDK and SYGVNS. The chain has TRBV25-1 and TRBJ1-4; 7 bases are a match to TRBD1. This receptor was identified in an adult with an advanced solid tumor such as melanoma, head and neck, liver or kidney cancer. This material consisted of CD4+ or CD8+ T cells sorted from blood, taken in a trial of the OX40 agonist ivuxolimab. CDR3 nucleotide sequence: TGTGCCAGCAGTGAACAAAGGGGGCAAAATGAAAAACTGTTTTTT. Its translation is CASSEQRGQNEKLFF.